This record concerns one T cell receptor (beta chain) sequence. Random hexamers were used to reverse transcribe roughly 0.45 to 1 ug of RNA. Coverage of TCR beta CDR3 amplification by immunoSEQ multiplex PCR extended to 54 Vbeta and 13 Jbeta. MiXCR was run by TCRdb on the immunoSEQ multiplex PCR reads, yielding one entry per CDR3 protein. The table lists approximately 200,000 distinct CDR3 sequences, approximately 95% of them singletons, with 0.093% in the top ten. The entry originates in a study of CD8 T cells in Susac syndrome. In germline, CDR1 is GTSNPN, CDR2 SVGIG (reference sequence). CDR3 length equals 12 residues. The V end lost 0 bases, the J end lost 8 bases, and 10 bases lay between the germline ends. Negative isolation was used for CD8+ and CD4+ T cells and FACS enrichment for TEMRA cells.

The receptor comes from a human donor with multiple sclerosis. Input material: CD4+ T cells from PBMCs. This sequence joins TRBV30 and TRBJ1-1, with D possibly being TRBD1 (6 bases). In DNA form, the CDR3 reads TGTGCCTGGAGTGTACGGGGGCAAGAAGCTTTCTTT. It encodes CAWSVRGQEAFF.